Following are 6 T cell receptor beta chains from one sample sequenced in a study of CD8 T cells in Susac syndrome. Reverse transcription of roughly 0.5 to 1 ug RNA was carried out with random hexamers. Each CDR3 protein is one row after TCRdb ran MiXCR on the immunoSEQ multiplex PCR reads. The sample yields hundreds of thousands of distinct CDR3 sequences, over 85% seen once. Sequenced: CD4+ T cells from PBMCs. The receptors originated from a human donor with multiple sclerosis.

The V gene is TRBV7-6, the J gene TRBJ2-1, with a tentative D call TRBD1 (5 bases). Per the germline V gene, CDR1 is SGHVS and CDR2 is FNYEAQ. Between the trimmed V and J ends, which lost 5 bases and 4 bases, there was a span of 15 bases. CDR3 length: 15 residues. The CDR3, as DNA: TGTGCCAGCAGCGTTGACAGTCTGACGTACAATGAGCAGTTCTTC. It translates to CASSVDSLTYNEQFF.

The chain employs TRBV2 and TRBJ2-5, with 10 bases aligning to TRBD2. The CDR3 spans 15 residues. After removal of 7 bases from V and 7 bases from J, the junction contained 12 bases not matched to a gene. Germline values: CDR1 SNHLY, CDR2 FYNNEI. DNA for the CDR3: TGTGCCAGCACTCTTGGCGCTAGCGGGAGTGGGACCCAGTACTTC. Translation: CASTLGASGSGTQYF.

CDR3 sequence (DNA): TGCAGTGCTAGAGCCCCTGCGACTAGCGGGAGGGAGCATGAGCAGTTCTTC. Protein: CSARAPATSGREHEQFF. The chain uses TRBV20-1 and TRBJ2-1; TRBD2 matches at 14 bases. The CDR3 consists of 17 residues. Germline V gives CDR1 DFQATT, CDR2 SNEGSKA (reference sequence). V was clipped by 1 base and J by 8 bases; unmatched bases: 10.

The V and J genes are TRBV29-1 and TRBJ2-3; D is undetermined. This CDR3 is built from 13 residues. CDR1 is SQVTM and CDR2 is ANQGSEA in the germline V gene. V was clipped by 8 bases and J by 1 base, with 13 bases between them. CDR3 sequence (DNA): TGCAGCCATCATGGACCCGGCACAGATACGCAGTATTTT. It codes for CSHHGPGTDTQYF.

The rearrangement links TRBV4-1 to TRBJ1-4, with unresolved D. Germline values: CDR1 MGHRA, CDR2 YSYEKL. The CDR3 has 15 amino acids. V lost 4 bases to trimming and J lost 3 bases, with 12 bases between them. This CDR3 reads CASSRNSLANEKLFF. The CDR3 DNA reads TGCGCCAGCAGCCGTAACAGTCTCGCTAATGAAAAACTGTTTTTT.

V and J are TRBV5-1 and TRBJ2-1, with D perhaps given as TRBD1 or TRBD2 (6 bases each). V was shortened by 5 bases and J by 1 base, with 13 bases between the two germline ends. CDR1 is SGHRS, CDR2 YFSETQ, per germline. This CDR3 is 15 amino acids long. The CDR3 sequence is CASSIRGPSYNEQFF. The CDR3 bases are TGCGCCAGCAGTATTCGGGGGCCGTCCTACAATGAGCAGTTCTTC.